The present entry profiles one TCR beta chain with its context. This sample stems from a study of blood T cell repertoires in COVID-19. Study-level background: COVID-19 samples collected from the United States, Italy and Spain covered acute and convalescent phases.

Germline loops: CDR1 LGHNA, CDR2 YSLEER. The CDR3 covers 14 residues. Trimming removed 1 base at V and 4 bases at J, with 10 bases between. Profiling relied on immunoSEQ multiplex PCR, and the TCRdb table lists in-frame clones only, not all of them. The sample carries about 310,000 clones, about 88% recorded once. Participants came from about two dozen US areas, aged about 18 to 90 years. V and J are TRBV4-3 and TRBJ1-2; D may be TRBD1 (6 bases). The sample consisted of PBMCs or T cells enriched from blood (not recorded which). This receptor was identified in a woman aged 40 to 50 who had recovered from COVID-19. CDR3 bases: TGCGCCAGCAGCCAAGTGGCCAGGGGCTATGGCTACACCTTC. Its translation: CASSQVARGYGYTF.